These 3 T cell receptor beta chains were sequenced from one sample in a study of T-cell reconstitution after alpha-beta-depleted transplantation in children. Library preparation (for TCRbeta) was performed with unique molecular identifiers. MiXCR was run by TCRdb on the PCR reads, yielding one entry per CDR3 protein. The repertoire includes approximately 510,000 distinct CDR3 sequences, approximately 16% of them detected once, and less than 4% sits in the top ten. The sequences come from PBMCs from the stem cell graft donor, collected from the stem cell graft. Receptor source: a human donor who donated a stem cell graft to a child with acute lymphoblastic leukemia.

The chain carries TRBV19 and TRBJ1-5; D gene uncertain. Trimming left V 3 bases short and J 6 bases short, with 12 bases between. Germline V gene data show CDR1 as LNHDA and CDR2 as SQIVND (reference sequence). This CDR3 region has 14 residues. In nucleotides, the CDR3 is TGTGCCAGTAGTATTGAGGGTAGGCGTCAGCCCCAGCATTTT. This translates into CASSIEGRRQPQHF.

This clonotype was seen more than once but under ten times. J is TRBJ2-7 and V is TRBV3-1; D gene unclear. V shed 0 bases and J shed 5 bases, with 5 bases lying between them. Germline V gene sequence: CDR1 LGHDT, CDR2 YNNKEL (reference sequence). CDR3 size: 12 residues. For the CDR3, the DNA is TGTGCCAGCAGCCAAGAGATCCACGAGCAGTACTTC. It is translated as CASSQEIHEQYF.

In this sample, this clonotype turned up a few times. J is TRBJ2-1 and V is TRBV20-1; tentative D call: TRBD2 (9 bases). CDR3 length equals 16 residues. Trimming shortened V by 5 bases and J by 2 bases, and 19 bases separated the two germline ends. Looked up from germline, CDR1 is DFQATT and CDR2 is SNEGSKA (reference sequence). In DNA form, the CDR3 reads TGCAGTGCTGTCCAGGGGGCGGGAGGGACCTACAATGAGCAGTTCTTC. It yields the protein CSAVQGAGGTYNEQFF.